Included here is one TCR beta chain sequence, with context. The antigen remains undetermined. These data are taken from a study of vaccination effects on CD4 cells after COVID-19. V gave up 6 bases and J gave up 5 bases; unmatched junction bases: 8. This CDR3 is built from 14 residues. CDR1 is SEHNR and CDR2 is FQNEAQ in the germline V gene (reference sequence). The method was immunoSEQ multiplex PCR; TCRdb's version includes in-frame clones alone and lacks a portion of them. The table has roughly 35,000 clones, 60% to 80% seen once; the top ten hold about 15%. Pools of viral peptides were used by the ViraFEST assay to expand antigen-specific CD4+ T cells ahead of sequencing. Cells that had been cultured for about 10 days were the source of isolated CD4+ T cells. Having tested negative for nucleocapsid antibodies, the vaccine recipients showed no prior SARS-CoV-2 infection.

The chain has TRBV7-9 and TRBJ2-5, with 8 bases that match TRBD2. Sequenced here: CD4+ T cells from PBMCs cultured with HCoV-OC43 spike peptides, sampled before COVID-19 vaccination. Subset given: HCoV-OC43 spike overlapping peptide pool stimulation. This clonotype was sampled from a human donor who received a COVID-19 vaccine. The CDR3 spells CASSHKAGDETQYF. Here the CDR3 DNA reads TGTGCCAGCAGTCACAAAGCGGGGGACGAGACCCAGTACTTC.